These T cell receptor beta chains were read from a single sample in a study of identical twins. TCRdb called the 5' RACE reads again in MiXCR, with one record for every CDR3 protein. Among approximately 670,000 distinct CDR3 sequences listed, around 5.7% were seen once. What was sequenced was naive T cells sorted from blood. The receptor source for this set is a man aged 18 to 29 in good health. Both conserved end residues are part of each CDR3. The D gene is left open where the match is weak. Only some rows state a clone size, as once, few, many or a class for expanded clones.

V,J,size,D,length,DNA,CDR3
TRBV6-2/TRBV6-3,TRBJ2-5,many,NA,15,TGTGCCAGCAGTACGCTTCGGGGAGGTTTGGAGACCCAGTACTTC,CASSTLRGGLETQYF
TRBV4-2,TRBJ1-3,many,NA,18,TGTGCCAGCAGCCCTAGGATCGGGACAAACCTCTCTGGAAACACCATATATTTT,CASSPRIGTNLSGNTIYF
TRBV9,TRBJ2-1,many,TRBD1,14,TGTGCCAGCAGCCCATCAGACAGGGACAATGAGCAGTTCTTC,CASSPSDRDNEQFF
TRBV5-4,TRBJ2-1,many,NA,14,TGTGCCAGCAGCTCCCCCCAAGCCTACAATGAGCAGTTCTTC,CASSSPQAYNEQFF
TRBV20-1,TRBJ2-5,few,NA,11,TGCAGTGCCTCTAATCGGGAGACCCAGTACTTC,CSASNRETQYF
TRBV10-3,TRBJ2-1,many,TRBD2,13,TGTGCCAGCGGGACTAGCGGCGACAATGAGCAGTTCTTC,CASGTSGDNEQFF
TRBV20-1,TRBJ2-1,many,TRBD2,15,TGCAGTGCTCGCTGGACTAGCGGATTCTACAATGAGCAGTTCTTC,CSARWTSGFYNEQFF
TRBV5-5,TRBJ2-7,NA,NA,14,TGTGCCAGCAGCTTGGGAAGTAAAGCCTCCGAGCAGTACTTC,CASSLGSKASEQYF
TRBV15,TRBJ2-1,NA,NA,16,TGTGCCACCAGCAGTCTAACCTGGACGGTGGACAATGAGCAGTTCTTC,CATSSLTWTVDNEQFF
TRBV6-1,TRBJ1-5,many,NA,14,TGTGCCAGCATAACAGGCGGGGGGGATCAGCCCCAGCATTTT,CASITGGGDQPQHF
TRBV4-1,TRBJ2-2,many,NA,16,TGCGCCAGCAGCCAAGCAAGCGAGTGGAACACCGGGGAGCTGTTTTTT,CASSQASEWNTGELFF
TRBV7-3,TRBJ2-3,many,NA,16,TGTGCCAGCAGCTCCGGACTTGGTGGCCTCACAGATACGCAGTATTTT,CASSSGLGGLTDTQYF
TRBV27,TRBJ2-6,many,TRBD1,17,TGTGCCAGCAGTTCCGGACAGGGGGCCACTGGGGCCAACGTCCTGACTTTC,CASSSGQGATGANVLTF
TRBV11-2,TRBJ1-1,few,NA,16,TGTGCCAGCAGCTTGACCCTCTGGGAGAGGAACACTGAAGCTTTCTTT,CASSLTLWERNTEAFF
TRBV11-1,TRBJ2-1,NA,TRBD2,19,TGTGCCAGCAGCTTAGGTCGGTCTTCCGGGAGGGCCGGTTGGAATGAGCAGTTCTTC,CASSLGRSSGRAGWNEQFF
TRBV9,TRBJ2-5,many,NA,16,TGTGCCAGCAGCGCCACCCAGGGGGGGTACCAAGAGACCCAGTACTTC,CASSATQGGYQETQYF
TRBV14,TRBJ2-5,many,NA,16,TGTGCCAGCAGCCAACGCAAGACAACGTACCAAGAGACCCAGTACTTC,CASSQRKTTYQETQYF
TRBV6-5,TRBJ2-5,few,NA,15,TGTGCCAGCAGTTACCTACGGGACGGCACAGAGACCCAGTACTTC,CASSYLRDGTETQYF
TRBV20-1,TRBJ2-7,many,NA,13,TGCAGTGCTAGAGAGGAATTAACCTACGAGCAGTACTTC,CSAREELTYEQYF
TRBV12-3/TRBV12-4,TRBJ2-3,many,TRBD1,14,TGTGCCAGCAGGCCGACAGGGGCCACAGGTACGCAGTATTTT,CASRPTGATGTQYF
TRBV12-3/TRBV12-4,TRBJ1-2,many,NA,13,TGTGCCAGCAGTTTACAGGGTTGGGTCGGCTACACCTTC,CASSLQGWVGYTF
TRBV29-1,TRBJ1-3,many,NA,14,TGCAGCGTTGCCGATGGGCCCTATCGAAACACCATATATTTT,CSVADGPYRNTIYF
TRBV12-3/TRBV12-4,TRBJ1-2,few,NA,16,TGTGCCAGCATTCTACTCCAGGGTCCGCTTATCTATGGCTACACCTTC,CASILLQGPLIYGYTF
TRBV13,TRBJ2-1,many,NA,16,TGTGCCAGCAGCTTAGCAGCCAAGCGCTCCTACAATGAGCAGTTCTTC,CASSLAAKRSYNEQFF
TRBV2,TRBJ2-7,NA,NA,16,TGTGCCAGCAGTGGGGCGAGGGACTCCGACTTCGGCGAGCAGTACTTC,CASSGARDSDFGEQYF
TRBV3-1,TRBJ2-3,few,NA,15,TGTGCCAGCCGGAGCCGGGCGCTACCGACAGATACGCAGTATTTT,CASRSRALPTDTQYF
TRBV7-2,TRBJ2-1,NA,TRBD1,16,TGTGCCAGCAGCTTACGGGACAGGGGGTTTCTCAATGAGCAGTTCTTC,CASSLRDRGFLNEQFF
TRBV28,TRBJ2-5,NA,NA,14,TGTGCCAGCAGTTTACAGGGGGGGAAAGAGACCCAGTACTTC,CASSLQGGKETQYF
TRBV7-9,TRBJ2-1,many,TRBD2,16,TGTGCCAGCAGCGGCCTGGGACCGGGAGGGATCAATGAGCAGTTCTTC,CASSGLGPGGINEQFF